Listed below are T cell receptor beta chains from one sample, sequenced in a study of blood T cell repertoires in COVID-19. The table came from immunoSEQ multiplex PCR; TCRdb's copy has only in-frame clones and leaves some out. Of roughly 270,000 clones listed, 85% are singletons. Source material: peripheral blood. The receptors here all came from a man in his fifties with active or convalescent COVID-19. CDR3s include the opening cysteine and the closing phenylalanine or tryptophan. D genes are given only for firm matches. Size is omitted from some rows. Given values are once, few, many or a class for expanded clones.

NA | TRBJ2-7 | NA | TRBV9 | CASSSQGHSGNEQYF | TGTGCCAGCAGCAGTCAGGGGCATTCTGGGAACGAGCAGTACTTC
NA | TRBJ1-2 | NA | TRBV29-1 | CSAPSGGRQRGYTF | TGCAGCGCCCCATCAGGCGGCCGACAGCGCGGCTACACCTTC
once | TRBJ2-5 | NA | TRBV7-2 | CASSSSWALWETQYF | TGTGCCAGCAGCTCCTCCTGGGCCCTTTGGGAGACCCAGTACTTC
NA | TRBJ1-6 | NA | TRBV28 | CASSSTGHNSPLHF | TGTGCCAGCAGTTCGACAGGACATAATTCACCCCTCCACTTT
NA | TRBJ2-7 | TRBD2 | TRBV10-2 | CASKLGSGTNSYEQYF | TGCGCCAGCAAGTTGGGATCCGGGACTAACTCCTACGAGCAGTACTTC
NA | TRBJ2-1 | NA | TRBV5-4 | CASSPSGDGRNEQFF | TGTGCCAGCAGCCCCTCAGGGGACGGCCGGAATGAGCAGTTCTTC
NA | TRBJ1-2 | NA | TRBV4-1 | CASSQGSTELYGYTF | TGCGCCAGCAGCCAAGGATCGACAGAACTATATGGCTACACCTTC
NA | TRBJ2-7 | TRBD2 | TRBV7-6 | CASSLALGGIYEQYF | TGTGCCAGCAGCTTAGCGCTGGGAGGGATCTACGAGCAGTACTTC
NA | TRBJ1-2 | NA | TRBV5-1 | CASSLRGASYGYTF | TGCGCCAGCAGCTTGCGGGGGGCAAGCTATGGCTACACCTTC
NA | TRBJ1-2 | TRBD1 | TRBV9 | CASSMDRVNYGYTF | TGTGCCAGCAGCATGGACAGGGTTAACTATGGCTACACCTTC
few | TRBJ1-2 | NA | TRBV5-8 | CASSSRRGDYGYTF | TGTGCCAGCAGCTCCCGTCGGGGGGACTATGGCTACACCTTC
NA | TRBJ2-7 | TRBD1 | TRBV19 | CASSIGGTKTGGLSEQYF | TGTGCCAGTAGTATCGGGGGAACCAAGACAGGGGGCCTCTCAGAGCAGTACTTC
NA | TRBJ2-3 | TRBD2 | TRBV27 | CASSSKREGHRDTQYF | TGTGCCAGCAGTTCAAAGCGGGAGGGCCATAGAGATACGCAGTATTTT
NA | TRBJ2-2 | TRBD2 | TRBV7-2 | CASSGTSGLGELFF | TGTGCCAGCAGTGGGACTAGCGGGCTCGGGGAGCTGTTTTTT
NA | TRBJ2-2 | TRBD1 | TRBV28 | CASSLTGGNTGELFF | TGTGCCAGCAGTCTGACAGGGGGCAACACCGGGGAGCTGTTTTTT
NA | TRBJ2-2 | NA | TRBV12-2 | CASRLCQGIGGELFF | TGTGCAAGTCGCTTGTGCCAGGGGATCGGCGGGGAGCTGTTTTTT
NA | TRBJ2-7 | NA | TRBV5-8 | CASSSMGRAEEQYF | TGTGCCAGCAGCTCGATGGGCAGGGCGGAAGAGCAGTACTTC
NA | TRBJ2-1 | NA | TRBV2 | CASSGGAGPYNEQFF | TGTGCCAGCAGTGGTGGTGCGGGACCCTACAATGAGCAGTTCTTC
NA | TRBJ1-1 | TRBD1 | TRBV5-5 | CASSLGVPGQGHTEAFF | TGTGCCAGCAGCTTAGGAGTACCGGGACAGGGTCACACTGAAGCTTTCTTT
NA | TRBJ1-4 | NA | TRBV5-6 | CASSLAGEKLFF | TGTGCCAGCAGCTTGGCAGGAGAAAAACTGTTTTTT
NA | TRBJ1-2 | NA | TRBV9 | CASSQVTGGYGYTF | TGTGCCAGCAGCCAAGTTACGGGGGGCTATGGCTACACCTTC
NA | TRBJ1-2 | TRBD1 | TRBV6-6 | CASSYPGTDYGYTF | TGTGCCAGCAGTTACCCAGGGACAGACTATGGCTACACCTTC
NA | TRBJ2-5 | TRBD2 | TRBV29-1 | CSVARLAGGETQYF | TGCAGCGTTGCCCGACTAGCGGGTGGAGAGACCCAGTACTTC
NA | TRBJ2-3 | TRBD2 | TRBV4-1 | CASSQAQRGGRANTQYF | TGCGCCAGCAGCCAAGCCCAGAGGGGCGGGAGGGCCAATACGCAGTATTTT
NA | TRBJ2-1 | NA | TRBV3-1/TRBV3-2 | CASSQVRDNEQFF | TGTGCCAGCAGCCAAGTTCGCGACAATGAGCAGTTCTTC
NA | TRBJ2-7 | NA | TRBV29-1 | CSVEIGGRALEQYF | TGCAGCGTTGAAATCGGGGGGCGCGCGCTCGAGCAGTACTTC
NA | TRBJ1-3 | TRBD1 | TRBV18 | CASSPSGTGGPGSGNTIYF | TGTGCCAGCTCACCATCGGGGACAGGGGGCCCTGGGTCTGGAAACACCATATATTTT
NA | TRBJ1-5 | TRBD1 | TRBV25-1 | CANGRDRVSASNQPQHF | TGTGCCAACGGCCGGGACAGGGTTTCGGCGAGCAATCAGCCCCAGCATTTT
NA | TRBJ2-3 | TRBD2 | TRBV9 | CASSVAASGSETDTQYF | TGTGCCAGCAGCGTAGCGGCTAGCGGGAGTGAAACAGATACGCAGTATTTT
NA | TRBJ2-6 | TRBD1 | TRBV7-2 | CASSLVGTGSGANVLTF | TGTGCCAGCAGCTTAGTCGGGACAGGGTCTGGGGCCAACGTCCTGACTTTC
NA | TRBJ2-2 | TRBD1 | TRBV11-3 | CASSLDLETGGTGELFF | TGTGCCAGCAGCTTAGACCTGGAGACAGGGGGCACCGGGGAGCTGTTTTTT
NA | TRBJ1-1 | NA | TRBV19 | CASSIAPGWANTEAFF | TGTGCCAGTAGTATAGCCCCGGGGTGGGCAAACACTGAAGCTTTCTTT
NA | TRBJ2-2 | NA | TRBV3-1/TRBV3-2 | CASSQSGTTGELFF | TGTGCCAGCAGCCAATCGGGAACCACCGGGGAGCTGTTTTTT
once | TRBJ1-2 | NA | TRBV19 | CAINEGTNYGYTF | TGTGCCATCAATGAAGGGACAAACTATGGCTACACCTTC
NA | TRBJ1-4 | TRBD1 | TRBV28 | CASNRRGREKLFF | TGTGCCAGCAATCGCAGGGGGCGAGAAAAACTGTTTTTT
NA | TRBJ2-7 | TRBD1 | TRBV7-6 | CASSLYGTGLYEQYF | TGTGCCAGCAGCTTATACGGGACAGGGCTCTACGAGCAGTACTTC
NA | TRBJ2-3 | NA | TRBV5-1 | CASSLLAVSLTDTQYF | TGCGCCAGCAGCTTGTTAGCAGTGTCACTCACAGATACGCAGTATTTT
NA | TRBJ1-1 | NA | TRBV2 | CASSGQGNTEAFF | TGTGCCAGCAGTGGGCAGGGAAACACTGAAGCTTTCTTT
NA | TRBJ1-5 | TRBD1 | TRBV30 | CAWSVPDRVNQPQHF | TGTGCCTGGAGTGTACCTGACAGGGTCAATCAGCCCCAGCATTTT
NA | TRBJ1-2 | NA | TRBV5-1 | CASSLGGRYGYTF | TGCGCCAGCAGCTTGGGGGGCCGCTATGGCTACACCTTC
once | TRBJ2-7 | TRBD2 | TRBV7-9 | CASSYSGSREQYF | TGTGCCAGCAGCTATAGCGGGAGTCGAGAGCAGTACTTC
NA | TRBJ2-1 | NA | TRBV5-4 | CASSFHGFGNEQFF | TGTGCCAGCAGCTTCCACGGTTTTGGCAATGAGCAGTTCTTC
NA | TRBJ2-5 | TRBD2 | TRBV5-4 | CASSQKRERQETQYF | TGTGCCAGCAGCCAAAAGCGGGAAAGACAAGAGACCCAGTACTTC
NA | TRBJ1-2 | NA | TRBV5-1 | CASSLTSANYGYTF | TGCGCCAGCAGCTTGACGTCCGCGAACTATGGCTACACCTTC
once | TRBJ1-1 | TRBD1 | TRBV5-5 | CASSGTAVSTEAFF | TGTGCCAGCAGCGGGACAGCAGTTAGCACTGAAGCTTTCTTT
once | TRBJ2-2 | TRBD2 | TRBV29-1 | CSVQRENTGELFF | TGCAGCGTCCAGCGGGAGAACACCGGGGAGCTGTTTTTT
NA | TRBJ2-7 | TRBD2 | TRBV27 | CASSPSGRVYEQYF | TGTGCCAGCAGTCCTAGCGGGAGGGTTTACGAGCAGTACTTC
NA | TRBJ2-5 | TRBD2 | TRBV9 | CASSTRGLARETQYF | TGTGCCAGCAGCACCAGAGGACTAGCGAGAGAGACCCAGTACTTC
NA | TRBJ2-1 | NA | TRBV24-1 | CATRGPRDEQFF | TGTGCCACCAGGGGTCCACGGGATGAGCAGTTCTTC
NA | TRBJ2-3 | TRBD2 | TRBV3-1/TRBV3-2 | CASSQVPAWAGGKDTQYF | TGTGCCAGCAGCCAAGTACCCGCCTGGGCGGGAGGGAAAGATACGCAGTATTTT
NA | TRBJ1-5 | NA | TRBV3-1/TRBV3-2 | CASSSQGSNQPQHF | TGTGCCAGCAGCTCCCAGGGTAGCAATCAGCCCCAGCATTTT
NA | TRBJ1-2 | NA | TRBV19 | CASSPGLYGYTF | TGTGCCAGTTCACCGGGTCTCTATGGCTACACCTTC
NA | TRBJ1-1 | NA | TRBV10-3 | CAISDGRNTEAFF | TGTGCCATCAGTGATGGCAGGAACACTGAAGCTTTCTTT
NA | TRBJ2-1 | TRBD1 | TRBV27 | CASSEGTGLFDEQFF | TGTGCCAGCAGTGAAGGGACAGGGCTCTTCGATGAGCAGTTCTTC
NA | TRBJ2-1 | NA | TRBV4-3 | CASSQEYTRNEQFF | TGCGCCAGCAGCCAAGAATACACCCGCAATGAGCAGTTCTTC